One sample yielded the 10 T cell receptor beta chains listed below, sequenced in a study of blood T cell repertoires in COVID-19. Repertoires were generated with immunoSEQ multiplex PCR, while TCRdb's copy carries only in-frame clones and drops some. The sample yields tens of thousands of clones, 86% seen once. Material: peripheral blood. The receptors come from a woman aged 80 or older with active or convalescent COVID-19.

The chain combines TRBV7-9 with TRBJ1-2; D possibly corresponds to TRBD1 (5 bases). CDR1 and CDR2 from the germline V gene are SEHNR and FQNEAQ (reference sequence). The V end was cut by 4 bases, the J end by 4 bases, with 13 bases between. This CDR3 has 14 residues. The CDR3 bases are TGTGCCAGCAGCTCAGGACAAGCGAGCTATGGCTACACCTTC. This codes for CASSSGQASYGYTF.

This chain uses TRBV4-3 with TRBJ2-1, with 7 bases that match TRBD2. The V gene's germline CDR1 is LGHNA and CDR2 YSLEER. V was pared by 4 bases and J by 3 bases, with 6 bases of the junction left unmatched. The CDR3 has 15 residues. The CDR3: CASSPRIAGYNEQFF. Written as DNA, the CDR3 is TGCGCCAGCAGCCCCAGGATAGCGGGCTACAATGAGCAGTTCTTC.

The gene calls are TRBV15 and TRBJ2-7, with TRBD2 matching 10 bases. The trim removed 0 bases at V and 6 bases at J, leaving 5 bases unmatched. Germline V CDR1 and CDR2: LNHNV, YYDKDF (reference sequence). This CDR3 is 15 amino acids long. The CDR3 DNA follows: TGTGCCACCAGCAGAGACAGCGGGAGGGCCCCCGAGCAGTACTTC. Translated, it gives CATSRDSGRAPEQYF.

The gene calls are TRBV6-5 and TRBJ2-7, with D perhaps TRBD2 (6 bases). Germline CDR1 reads MNHEY; CDR2 reads SVGAGI. V was pared by 8 bases and J by 7 bases, with 15 bases between. The CDR3 has 12 residues. The CDR3 DNA follows: TGTGCCAGCCGAATAAACCGGGGGGAGCAGTACTTC. Translating gives CASRINRGEQYF.

CDR3: CASSLVQAGGRSTDTQYF. The CDR3 DNA reads TGTGCCAGCAGCTTAGTGCAAGCGGGGGGGCGGAGCACAGATACGCAGTATTTT. The chain links TRBV7-2 to TRBJ2-3; 10 bases align to TRBD2. J was trimmed by 0 bases and V by 1 base; bases with no gene match: 7. The CDR3 length is 18 residues. Germline CDR1 and CDR2: SGHTA and FQGNSA.

The chain uses TRBV6-1 and TRBJ2-3, with TRBD2 matching 8 bases. V lost 4 bases and J lost 2; bases outside the gene matches: 8. The length of the CDR3 is 16 residues. The germline V gene has CDR1 MNHNS and CDR2 SASEGT. The CDR3 is CASSVPLAGTTDTQYF. Here the CDR3 DNA reads TGTGCCAGCAGTGTCCCTTTAGCGGGAACCACAGATACGCAGTATTTT.

The V call is TRBV10-3, the J call TRBJ2-5, with TRBD1 identical over 11 bases. Trimming cost V 6 bases and J 5 bases; bases outside gene matches: 11. Looked up from germline, CDR1 is ENHRY and CDR2 is SYGVKD. This CDR3 is built from 16 residues. CDR3 protein: CAIRKGQGAFGETQYF. In nucleotides, the CDR3 is TGTGCCATCAGGAAAGGACAGGGGGCGTTTGGGGAGACCCAGTACTTC.

The CDR3 reads CASSYRSEETQYF. CDR3 sequence (DNA): TGTGCCAGCAGTTATCGGTCGGAGGAGACCCAGTACTTC. The V gene is TRBV6-6, the J gene TRBJ2-5; D unresolved. In germline, CDR1 is MNHNY, CDR2 SVGAGI (reference sequence). The V end lost 3 bases, the J end lost 5 bases, and 10 bases lay between the germline ends. The CDR3 spans 13 residues.

The V and J genes are TRBV27 and TRBJ1-2; no clear D gene. V gave up 0 bases and J gave up 8 bases, with 10 bases separating them. The CDR3 extends over 13 amino acids. Per germline, CDR1 MNHEY and CDR2 SMNVEV (reference sequence). This CDR3 is CASSLSPGGGYTF. CDR3 DNA sequence: TGTGCCAGCAGTTTATCACCTGGCGGGGGCTACACCTTC.

The V gene is TRBV15, the J gene TRBJ1-1, with TRBD1 identical over 10 bases. Germline trimming cut 6 bases from V and 5 bases from J; bases unmatched to any gene: 3. CDR1 is LNHNV, CDR2 YYDKDF, per germline (reference sequence). This CDR3 is built from 13 residues. CDR3 DNA: TGTGCCACCAGGGGGGACAGGGGAACTGAAGCTTTCTTT. The encoded protein is CATRGDRGTEAFF.